The subject of this entry is one TCR beta chain. Its target is unknown. Primers included in the PCR were 60 Vbeta and 13 Jbeta primers. Only in-frame clones appear in the TCRdb table, and some are missing; sequencing was by immunoSEQ multiplex PCR. The sample comprises some 170,000 clones, 79% of which are singletons, and 2.1% rests with the top ten. The data were obtained in a study of cytomegalovirus exposure and HLA in healthy donors. Study-level points and caveats: Analysis was carried out at a later point, and it linked a missense DCLRE1C variant to TCR beta V- and J-gene trimming.

Germline loops: CDR1 SGHDN, CDR2 FVKESK. The V and J ends lost 3 bases and 1 base respectively, with 9 bases between them. The CDR3 has 14 residues. Donors had nominal health at sampling but likely had unrecorded immune exposures. The TCR originated in a man in his forties in good health and CMV-seronegative. Sequenced sample: PBMCs. This rearrangement joins TRBV14 to TRBJ1-2; D gene unclear. The CDR3 DNA reads TGTGCCAGCAGCCACAGGTTGCTTAACTATGGCTACACCTTC. Its translation: CASSHRLLNYGYTF.